This record looks at one T cell receptor beta chain sequence and its context. What it binds is unknown. Read coverage stops 3 residues before the CDR3 terminus; the germline J gene supplies the remainder. This record comes from a study of T cells in women clearing cervical HPV infection. Study overall: Controls' single incident HPV16 infection cleared within 12 months without precancer. Whole-study results and caveats: TRBV6-7 relative abundance averaged 0.11% in cases and approximately 0.15% in controls. Repertoire richness, not evenness, was significantly elevated in CIN3+ cases versus controls. Unknown T-cell numbers per sample may underlie the richness differences.

Germline lookup yields CDR1 SQVTM and CDR2 ANQGSEA. Deletions cut 6 bases from V and 3 bases from J, with 14 bases between. The CDR3 spans 14 residues. Clones were sequenced by immunoSEQ multiplex PCR, and TCRdb holds only the in-frame ones, with some missing. This table holds fewer than 35,000 clones. The origin of this receptor is a woman between 18 and 75 years old with a cervical HPV16 infection that either progressed to CIN3+ or cleared (not recorded which). Specimen: blood buffy coat. The rearrangement joins TRBV29-1 to TRBJ1-4; tentative D call: TRBD1 (5 bases). The CDR3 DNA, read in part, is TGCAGCGTCCGAGTAGGGGTGGCTAATGAAAAA. It codes for CSVRVGVANEK. The complete CDR3 reads CSVRVGVANEKLFF.